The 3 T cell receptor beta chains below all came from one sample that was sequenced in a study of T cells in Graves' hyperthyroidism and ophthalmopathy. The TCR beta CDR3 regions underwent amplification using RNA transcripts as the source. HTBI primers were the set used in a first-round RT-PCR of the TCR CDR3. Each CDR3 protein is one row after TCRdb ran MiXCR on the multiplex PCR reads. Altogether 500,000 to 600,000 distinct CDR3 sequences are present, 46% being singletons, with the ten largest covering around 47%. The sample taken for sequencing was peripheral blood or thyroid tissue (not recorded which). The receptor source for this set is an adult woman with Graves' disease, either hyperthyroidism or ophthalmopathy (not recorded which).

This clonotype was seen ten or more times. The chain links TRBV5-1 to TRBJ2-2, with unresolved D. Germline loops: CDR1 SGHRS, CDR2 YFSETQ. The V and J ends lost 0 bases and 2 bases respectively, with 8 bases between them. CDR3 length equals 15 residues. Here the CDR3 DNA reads TGCGCCAGCAGCTTGGACCTAGGAAACACCGGGGAGCTGTTTTTT. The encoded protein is CASSLDLGNTGELFF.

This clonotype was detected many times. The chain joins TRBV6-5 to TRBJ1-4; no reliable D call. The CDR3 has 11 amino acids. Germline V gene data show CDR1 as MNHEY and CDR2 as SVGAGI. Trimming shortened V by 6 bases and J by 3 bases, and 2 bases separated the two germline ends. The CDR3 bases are TGTGCCAGCAGCTCTAATGAAAAACTGTTTTTT. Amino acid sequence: CASSSNEKLFF.

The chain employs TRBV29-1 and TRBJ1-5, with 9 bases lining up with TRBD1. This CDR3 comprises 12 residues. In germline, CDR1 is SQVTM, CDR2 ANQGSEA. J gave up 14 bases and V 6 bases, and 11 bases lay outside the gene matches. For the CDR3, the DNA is TGCAGCGTGTCCGGGACAGGGCGCGGCGAGCATTTT. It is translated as CSVSGTGRGEHF.